The 29 T cell receptor beta chains below all came from one sample that was sequenced in a study of T cell changes during pregnancy in multiple sclerosis. The protocol was immunoSEQ multiplex PCR, while the TCRdb copy is restricted to in-frame clones and leaves out a portion. The sample yields fewer than 110,000 clones, roughly 92% seen once. The sequencing here drew on peripheral blood, taken after pregnancy. The receptors stem from a female donor with multiple sclerosis, enrolled in a pregnancy study.

A single count supports this clone. J is TRBJ2-1 and V is TRBV7-2, with D possibly TRBD1 on 5 matching bases. Germline assignment: CDR1 SGHTA and CDR2 FQGNSA. V lost 0 bases to trimming and J lost 11 bases, with 11 bases between them. CDR3 length: 13 amino acids. The CDR3: CASSLAGPRQQFF. The DNA for the CDR3 is TGTGCCAGCAGCTTAGCGGGGCCCCGCCAGCAGTTCTTC. Complete variable domain (other parts from reference TRBV7-2 and TRBJ2-1): GAGVSQSPSNKVTEKGKDVELRCDPISGHTALYWYRQSLGQGLEFLIYFQGNSAPDKSGLPSDRFSAERTGGSVSTLTIQRTQQEDSAVYLCASSLAGPRQQFFGPGTRLTVL.

J is TRBJ1-2 and V is TRBV25-1, with D hard to call. Trimming took off 4 bases at V and 4 bases at J, with 25 bases between the two ends. This CDR3 is 18 amino acids long. CDR1 is MGHDK and CDR2 is SYGVNS in the germline V gene. CDR3 sequence: CASSGPLAFSASSYGYTF. The CDR3, as DNA: TGTGCCAGCAGTGGACCCCTAGCTTTCTCGGCGTCATCCTATGGCTACACCTTC.

The rearrangement links TRBV20-1 to TRBJ1-1; D might be TRBD1 (5 bases). Trimming shortened V by 0 bases and J by 8 bases, and 7 bases separated the two germline ends. This CDR3 spans 11 amino acids. Germline V gene lookup returns CDR1 DFQATT and CDR2 SNEGSKA (reference sequence). The CDR3 loop is CSARDDSEAFF. DNA for the CDR3: TGCAGTGCTAGAGATGACAGCGAAGCTTTCTTT.

The rearrangement uses TRBV6-1 and TRBJ2-1, with a possible D match to TRBD2 (5 bases). The CDR3 is 15 amino acids. Trimming shortened V by 5 bases and J by 0 bases, and 11 bases separated the two germline ends. Germline CDR1 and CDR2: MNHNS and SASEGT. The CDR3 coding sequence is TGTGCCAGCAGTCTACGCGGGTCCTCCTACAATGAGCAGTTCTTC. Translation gives CASSLRGSSYNEQFF.

This rearrangement joins TRBV15 to TRBJ1-4; 8 positions match TRBD1. The CDR3 is 13 residues long. CDR1 LNHNV and CDR2 YYDKDF come from the germline V gene (reference sequence). V lost 6 bases, J lost 7 bases, and 4 bases stayed unmatched. The CDR3 DNA sequence: TGTGCCACCAGGGCGGGACAGGCTGAAAAACTGTTTTTT. This codes for CATRAGQAEKLFF. Looking up the rest from reference TRBV15 and TRBJ1-4 gives the full variable domain: DAMVIQNPRYQVTQFGKPVTLSCSQTLNHNVMYWYQQKSSQAPKLLFHYYDKDFNNEADTPDNFQSRRPNTSFCFLDIRSPGLGDTAMYLCATRAGQAEKLFFGSGTQLSVL.

The chain is built from TRBV4-2 and TRBJ1-2; D may be TRBD1 (6 bases). CDR3 length: 13 amino acids. Germline lookup yields CDR1 LGHNA and CDR2 YNFKEQ. The V and J ends lost 4 bases and 3 bases respectively, with 9 bases between them. CDR3 region: CASSRGGDYGYTF. Written as DNA, the CDR3 is TGTGCCAGCAGCCGAGGGGGGGACTATGGCTACACCTTC.

The V call is TRBV7-9, the J call TRBJ1-1, with TRBD1 matching 7 bases. Unmatched junction bases numbered 8, after V lost 5 bases and J lost 5 bases. Per the germline V gene, CDR1 is SEHNR and CDR2 is FQNEAQ (reference sequence). The length of the CDR3 is 14 residues. This chain's CDR3 is CASSAGGAKTEAFF. DNA of the CDR3: TGTGCCAGCAGCGCAGGGGGAGCGAAGACTGAAGCTTTCTTT.

This rearrangement joins TRBV9 to TRBJ2-5; TRBD1 matches at 10 bases. J was trimmed by 5 bases and V by 0 bases; bases with no gene match: 7. The CDR3 runs 16 residues. Germline loops: CDR1 SGDLS, CDR2 YYNGEE. The CDR3 here is CASSVGMTDRGETQYF. The CDR3 DNA follows: TGTGCCAGCAGCGTAGGAATGACGGACAGGGGGGAGACCCAGTACTTC.

The CDR3 here is CASSYVQELGGYTF. For the CDR3, the DNA is TGTGCCAGCAGTTATGTTCAGGAACTTGGAGGCTACACCTTC. J is TRBJ1-2 and V is TRBV6-5; D unresolved. Germline V gene sequence: CDR1 MNHEY, CDR2 SVGAGI. The CDR3 is 14 residues long. V lost 3 bases, J lost 8 bases, and 16 bases lay in between.

This clone showed up just a few times. The chain carries TRBV2 and TRBJ1-1; 10 nucleotides match TRBD1. V was clipped by 5 bases and J by 4 bases; unmatched bases: 4. The CDR3 is made up of 14 amino acids. Per the germline V gene, CDR1 is SNHLY and CDR2 is FYNNEI. In DNA form, the CDR3 reads TGTGCCAGCAGTTACGGACAGGGGGGCACTGAAGCTTTCTTT. It codes for CASSYGQGGTEAFF.

The J gene is TRBJ2-1, the V gene TRBV21-1; the table's TRBD1 call for D was not verified on the DNA. TRBV21-1 is flagged as a pseudogene. The CDR3 contains 16 residues. The CDR3 DNA reads TGTGCCAGCAGCAAAGGAGGGGACAGGATCACGAATGAGCAGTTCTTC. Amino acid sequence: CASSKGGDRITNEQFF.

This chain joins TRBV7-6 and TRBJ2-1; weak D call: TRBD1 (6 bases). Germline assignment: CDR1 SGHVS and CDR2 FNYEAQ. The CDR3 contains 14 residues. V was shortened by 3 bases and J by 8 bases, with 14 bases between the two germline ends. CDR3 nucleotides: TGTGCCAGCAGCTTTCTCACAGGGATTGATGAGCAGTTCTTC. Its protein is CASSFLTGIDEQFF.

This clone was observed once. The genes are TRBV4-3 and TRBJ2-7; 9 bases align to TRBD2. In germline, CDR1 is LGHNA, CDR2 YSLEER. The CDR3 spans 14 residues. The V and J ends lost 2 bases and 2 bases, in that order; junction bases with no gene match: 1. In DNA, the CDR3 is TGCGCCAGCAGCCAACTAGCGGGGACCTACGAGCAGTACTTC. Translated: CASSQLAGTYEQYF.

V gene TRBV9 combines with J gene TRBJ2-5; 8 bases fit TRBD1. The germline V gene has CDR1 SGDLS and CDR2 YYNGEE. The V and J ends lost 2 bases and 5 bases, in that order; junction bases with no gene match: 2. The CDR3 is 13 amino acids. The CDR3 loop is CASSVGQVETQYF. In DNA, the CDR3 is TGTGCCAGCAGCGTGGGACAGGTGGAGACCCAGTACTTC.

The gene calls are TRBV9 and TRBJ2-5, with D maybe TRBD1 (5 bases). V was clipped by 0 bases and J by 5 bases, with 17 bases between them. The germline V gene encodes CDR1 SGDLS and CDR2 YYNGEE. The CDR3 totals 16 residues. The CDR3 reads CASSVGPFSNRETQYF. CDR3 sequence (DNA): TGTGCCAGCAGCGTAGGACCGTTTTCGAACAGGGAGACCCAGTACTTC.

The chain links TRBV18 to TRBJ2-7, with D possibly TRBD2 on 5 matching bases. The length of the CDR3 is 15 residues. The V gene lost 1 base and the J gene lost 0 bases, with 10 bases spanning the gap. Germline CDR1 is KGHSH and CDR2 is LQKENI. CDR3 bases: TGTGCCAGCTCACCACAGGCAGGACTCTCCTACGAGCAGTACTTC. It is translated as CASSPQAGLSYEQYF. Variable domain in full (rest from reference TRBV18 and TRBJ2-7): NAGVMQNPRHLVRRRGQEARLRCSPMKGHSHVYWYRQLPEEGLKFMVYLQKENIIDESGMPKERFSAEFPKEGPSILRIQQVVRGDSAAYFCASSPQAGLSYEQYFGPGTRLTVT.

The V gene is TRBV18, the J gene TRBJ1-1; D might be TRBD1 (5 bases). The V end lost 2 bases, the J end lost 5 bases, and 15 bases lay between the germline ends. The germline V gene encodes CDR1 KGHSH and CDR2 LQKENI. The CDR3 runs to 15 residues. For the CDR3, the DNA is TGTGCCAGCTCACCATGGGGCGGGGGGGGGACTGAAGCTTTCTTT. Its translation: CASSPWGGGGTEAFF.

The rearrangement uses TRBV15 and TRBJ2-1; TRBD1 aligns across 10 bases. The CDR3 length is 17 residues. CDR1 LNHNV and CDR2 YYDKDF come from the germline V gene (reference sequence). Unmatched junction bases numbered 16, after V lost 3 bases and J lost 11 bases. The CDR3 protein is CATSRELTGTGVYQQFF. For the CDR3, the DNA is TGTGCCACCAGCAGGGAACTAACCGGGACAGGGGTTTATCAGCAGTTCTTC.

This chain links TRBV6-5 with TRBJ2-1; weak D call: TRBD1 (5 bases). Germline V gene lookup returns CDR1 MNHEY and CDR2 SVGAGI. This CDR3 is 15 amino acids long. With 7 bases removed from V and 6 bases from J, the gap between germline ends came to 19 bases. The CDR3 loop is CASIPLAGPSNEQFF. The CDR3 DNA sequence: TGTGCCAGCATTCCATTGGCAGGGCCATCCAATGAGCAGTTCTTC.

The chain uses TRBV2 and TRBJ1-5, with a tentative D call TRBD1 (6 bases). CDR1 is SNHLY, CDR2 FYNNEI, per germline. This CDR3 comprises 13 residues. Trimming took off 7 bases at V and 3 bases at J, with 10 bases between the two ends. The CDR3 region is CASIRDTNQPQHF. The CDR3 DNA sequence: TGTGCCAGCATACGGGACACCAATCAGCCCCAGCATTTT.

This clone was observed once. This sequence joins TRBV4-3 and TRBJ1-2; possibly TRBD1 for D (5 bases). Germline assignment: CDR1 LGHNA and CDR2 YSLEER. The length of the CDR3 is 14 residues. V lost 1 base and J lost 6, with 12 bases in between. The CDR3 here is CASSQGVRGDGYTF. The CDR3 nucleotides read TGCGCCAGCAGCCAAGGGGTGCGGGGCGATGGCTACACCTTC.

The chain combines TRBV2 with TRBJ2-1; TRBD2 agrees at 7 bases. The V segment lost 4 bases and the J segment 4 bases; nucleotides outside the gene matches: 1. Germline V lookup: CDR1 SNHLY, CDR2 FYNNEI. The CDR3 is 13 amino acids. CDR3 amino acids: CASSGEGYNEQFF. CDR3 bases: TGTGCCAGCAGTGGGGAGGGATACAATGAGCAGTTCTTC.

The chain employs TRBV6-1 and TRBJ2-3; a possible D gene is TRBD2 (5 bases). The length of the CDR3 is 13 residues. Trimming left V 6 bases short and J 6 bases short, with 13 bases between. The germline V gene encodes CDR1 MNHNS and CDR2 SASEGT. CDR3 DNA sequence: TGTGCCAGCAGCCTGGACTCTTCCGATACGCAGTATTTT. Protein: CASSLDSSDTQYF.

The chain has TRBV5-4 and TRBJ2-3; 8 positions match TRBD1. The ends lost 6 bases at V and 3 bases at J; junction bases unmatched: 12. This CDR3 is 16 amino acids long. The germline V gene encodes CDR1 SGHNT and CDR2 YYREEE (reference sequence). The CDR3: CASTKSRRQGTDTQYF. The CDR3 DNA sequence: TGTGCCAGCACTAAATCCCGGCGACAGGGGACAGATACGCAGTATTTT.

The chain carries TRBV28 and TRBJ1-5; tentatively, D is TRBD1 (5 bases). Germline V CDR1 and CDR2: MDHEN, SYDVKM. Trimming removed 6 bases at V and 7 bases at J, with 10 bases between. CDR3 length: 12 amino acids. CDR3 in amino acids: CASSSGGQPQHF. In nucleotides, the CDR3 is TGTGCCAGCAGCTCCGGGGGACAGCCCCAGCATTTT.

The chain combines TRBV18 with TRBJ2-2, with 9 bases identical to TRBD1. Per the germline V gene, CDR1 is KGHSH and CDR2 is LQKENI. V was pared by 6 bases and J by 7 bases, with 9 bases of the junction left unmatched. This CDR3 has 15 amino acids. CDR3 coding DNA: TGTGCCAGCTCTCCCGAGGGACAGGGACTCGGGGAGCTGTTTTTT. This sequence encodes CASSPEGQGLGELFF.

The chain is built from TRBV28 and TRBJ2-5; 9 bases align to TRBD2. Germline V gene lookup returns CDR1 MDHEN and CDR2 SYDVKM. J gave up 2 bases and V 2 bases, and 12 bases lay outside the gene matches. This CDR3 spans 18 amino acids. As DNA, the CDR3 is TGTGCCAGCAGTTTAGATAGCGGGAGAGGCGGGCTGCAAGAGACCCAGTACTTC. Translation gives CASSLDSGRGGLQETQYF.

The sample holds a few counts of this clone. CDR3 sequence (DNA): TGTGCCAGCAGCTTAGAACAGGGGGCCTACGAGCAGTACTTC. Encoded protein: CASSLEQGAYEQYF. J is TRBJ2-7 and V is TRBV11-2; 8 bases line up with TRBD1. Trimming removed 0 bases from V and 2 bases from J; junction bases left unmatched: 0. CDR1 and CDR2 from the germline V gene are SGHAT and FQNNGV. This CDR3 spans 14 amino acids.

Turning to this clone: This same CDR3 is encoded by further DNA sequences in the sample. The chain combines TRBV4-1 with TRBJ2-7, with TRBD2 identical over 14 bases. CDR1 is MGHRA and CDR2 is YSYEKL in the germline V gene. The CDR3 covers 15 residues. The junction had 6 bases not matched to a gene; V was cut back by 9 bases and J by 2 bases. The CDR3 protein is CASSKTSGRAYEQYF. For the CDR3, the DNA is TGCGCCAGTAGCAAGACTAGCGGGAGGGCCTACGAGCAGTACTTC.